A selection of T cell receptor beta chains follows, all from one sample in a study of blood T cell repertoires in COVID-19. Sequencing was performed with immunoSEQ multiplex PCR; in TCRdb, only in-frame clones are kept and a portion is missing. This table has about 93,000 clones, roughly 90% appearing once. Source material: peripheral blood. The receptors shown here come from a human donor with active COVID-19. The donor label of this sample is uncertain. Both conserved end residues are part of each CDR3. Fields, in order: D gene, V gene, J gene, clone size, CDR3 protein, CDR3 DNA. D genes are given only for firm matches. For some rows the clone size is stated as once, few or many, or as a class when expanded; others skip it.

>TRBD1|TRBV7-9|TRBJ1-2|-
CASSLGYRTGLYGYTF
TGTGCCAGCAGCTTGGGGTATCGGACAGGGCTATATGGCTACACCTTC
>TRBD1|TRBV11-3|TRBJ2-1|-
CASSPRTGYNEQFF
TGTGCCAGCAGCCCCCGGACAGGCTACAATGAGCAGTTCTTC
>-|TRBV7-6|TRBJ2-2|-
CASSPRNTGELFF
TGTGCCAGCAGCCCTCGTAACACCGGGGAGCTGTTTTTT
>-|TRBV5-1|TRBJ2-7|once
CAGKGQAYEQYF
TGCGCCGGCAAGGGGCAGGCCTACGAGCAGTACTTC
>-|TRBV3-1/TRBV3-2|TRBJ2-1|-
CASSPEIGTSSYNEQFF
TGTGCCAGCAGCCCTGAGATCGGCACTAGCTCCTACAATGAGCAGTTCTTC
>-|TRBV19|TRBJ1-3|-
CASSSINTIYF
TGTGCCAGTAGCAGTATAAACACCATATATTTT
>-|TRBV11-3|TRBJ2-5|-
CASSPILSQYF
TGTGCCAGCAGCCCGATCCTGAGCCAGTACTTC
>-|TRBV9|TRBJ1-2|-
CASSVAQTGWGYGYTF
TGTGCCAGCAGCGTAGCTCAAACAGGGTGGGGGTATGGCTACACCTTC
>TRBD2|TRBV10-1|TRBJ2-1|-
CASIRPSGGYEQFF
TGCGCCAGCATCAGGCCTAGCGGGGGTTATGAGCAGTTCTTC
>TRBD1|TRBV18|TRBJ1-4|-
CASSPGTGINEKLFF
TGTGCCAGCTCACCGGGGACAGGGATCAATGAAAAACTGTTTTTT
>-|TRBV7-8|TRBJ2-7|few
CASSLGLLNYEQYF
TGTGCCAGCAGCTTGGGACTCCTTAACTACGAGCAGTACTTC
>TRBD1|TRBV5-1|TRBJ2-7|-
CASSLPQGVSPQLYEQYF
TGCGCCAGCAGCTTGCCACAGGGGGTATCCCCTCAACTCTACGAGCAGTACTTC
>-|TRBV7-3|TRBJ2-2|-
CASSLGLPGELFF
TGTGCCAGCAGCTTGGGACTCCCTGGGGAGCTGTTTTTT
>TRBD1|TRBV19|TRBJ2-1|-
CASSIIGTGIIEQFF
TGTGCCAGTAGTATTATAGGGACAGGGATCATCGAGCAGTTCTTC
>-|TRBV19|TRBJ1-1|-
CASSIGTSPVNTEAFF
TGTGCCAGTAGTATCGGGACAAGCCCGGTGAACACTGAAGCTTTCTTT
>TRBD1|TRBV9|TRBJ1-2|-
CASSVGTGVDYGYTF
TGTGCCAGCAGCGTAGGGACAGGGGTCGACTATGGCTACACCTTC
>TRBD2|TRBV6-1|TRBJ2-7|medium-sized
CASSEARAGGPEQYF
TGTGCCAGCAGTGAAGCGCGCGCGGGGGGCCCCGAGCAGTACTTC
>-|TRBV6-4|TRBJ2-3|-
CASSDRSSTSTDTQYF
TGTGCCAGCAGTGACCGATCTAGCACTAGCACAGATACGCAGTATTTT
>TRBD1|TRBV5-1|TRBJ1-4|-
CASSLGGQGLTNEKLFF
TGCGCCAGCAGCTTGGGAGGACAGGGGTTAACTAATGAAAAACTGTTTTTT
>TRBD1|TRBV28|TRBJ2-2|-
CASSLLDRGPSTGELFF
TGTGCCAGCAGTTTATTGGACAGGGGGCCTTCGACCGGGGAGCTGTTTTTT
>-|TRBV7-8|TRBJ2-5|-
CASSLGLPAYQETQYF
TGTGCCAGCAGCTTAGGACTCCCAGCGTACCAAGAGACCCAGTACTTC
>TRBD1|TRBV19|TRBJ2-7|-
CASSKGQGYEQYF
TGTGCCAGTAGTAAGGGACAGGGTTACGAGCAGTACTTC
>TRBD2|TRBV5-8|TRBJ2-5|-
CASSLLAGGQETQYF
TGTGCCAGCAGCTTGCTAGCGGGGGGTCAAGAGACCCAGTACTTC
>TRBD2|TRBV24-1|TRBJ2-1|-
CATSPGEGNEQFF
TGTGCCACCAGTCCCGGGGAGGGGAATGAGCAGTTCTTC
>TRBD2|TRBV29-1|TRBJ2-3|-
CSVYLAGGPDTQYF
TGCAGCGTTTATCTAGCGGGGGGGCCAGATACGCAGTATTTT
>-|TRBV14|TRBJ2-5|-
CASSRWGEETQYF
TGTGCCAGCAGCCGATGGGGGGAAGAGACCCAGTACTTC
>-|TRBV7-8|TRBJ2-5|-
CASSRDRKETQYF
TGTGCCAGCAGCCGCGACAGAAAAGAGACCCAGTACTTC
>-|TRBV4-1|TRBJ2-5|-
CASSQDGSRNQETQYF
TGCGCCAGCAGCCAAGACGGGTCCCGCAACCAAGAGACCCAGTACTTC
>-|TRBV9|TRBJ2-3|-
CASTPAQRGAGTDTQYF
TGTGCCAGCACCCCAGCACAACGGGGGGCCGGCACAGATACGCAGTATTTT
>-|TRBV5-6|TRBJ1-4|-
CASSLGSTDEKLFF
TGTGCCAGCAGCTTAGGAAGTACAGATGAAAAACTGTTTTTT
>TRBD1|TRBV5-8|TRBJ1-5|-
CASSPGQKINQPQHF
TGTGCCAGCAGCCCGGGACAGAAAATTAATCAGCCCCAGCATTTT
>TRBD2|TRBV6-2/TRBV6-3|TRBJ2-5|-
CASSVGTSGVRETQYF
TGTGCCAGCAGCGTCGGTACTAGCGGGGTTAGGGAGACCCAGTACTTC
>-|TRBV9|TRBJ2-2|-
CASSADAGTGTGELFF
TGTGCCAGCAGCGCCGACGCGGGGACCGGCACCGGGGAGCTGTTTTTT
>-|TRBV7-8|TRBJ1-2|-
CASSLASRTNYGYTF
TGTGCCAGCAGCTTAGCATCTAGGACTAACTATGGCTACACCTTC
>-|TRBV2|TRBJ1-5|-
CASRGGSNQPQHF
TGTGCCAGCAGGGGAGGTAGCAATCAGCCCCAGCATTTT